Described below is a single TCR beta chain sequence and its context. Its matching antigen is unknown. The germline V and J ends were trimmed by 0 bases and 6 bases, with 15 bases remaining between them. The CDR3 has 15 residues. Germline CDR1 LGHNA, CDR2 YSLEER. The data are from a study of T cell responses to AZD1222 COVID-19 vaccine. Study-wide findings and caveats: Of spike-specific TCRs, nearly half reportedly target regions left unmutated in variants.

Sequencing used immunoSEQ multiplex PCR; TCRdb keeps in-frame clones, though not all of them. The table has 160,000 or so clones, 91% seen once. The origin of this receptor is an adult in good health. V gene TRBV4-3 combines with J gene TRBJ2-7, with D maybe TRBD2 (5 bases). Specimen: peripheral blood, collected on day 0 of AZD1222 vaccination. The CDR3: CASSQDRDGRFEQYF. The CDR3 DNA follows: TGCGCCAGCAGCCAAGATCGGGATGGAAGGTTCGAGCAGTACTTC.